The rows below give T cell receptor beta chains drawn from one sample of a study of cytotoxic CD8 clonotypes in ibrutinib-treated CLL. Assay: immunoSEQ multiplex PCR; the TCRdb copy retains only in-frame clones and omits some. The table records approximately 130,000 clones, around 80% of them present only once. The sample in question was PBMCs, obtained after 24 months of ibrutinib treatment. These TCRs come from a human donor with chronic lymphocytic leukemia. Both conserved end residues are part of each CDR3. D genes are given only for firm matches. Rows may omit the clone size; those that give it use once, few, many or a size class.

J gene	V gene	CDR3 length	D gene	clone size	CDR3 DNA	CDR3 protein
TRBJ2-1	TRBV19	14	.	.	TGTGCCAGTAGTATCCAGACAGGCTACAATGAGCAGTTCTTC	CASSIQTGYNEQFF
TRBJ2-4	TRBV7-6	15	.	.	TGTGCCAGCAGCTTACCCGGGATTGGCAAAAACATTCAGTACTTC	CASSLPGIGKNIQYF
TRBJ1-5	TRBV7-6	15	TRBD1	.	TGTGCCAGCAGCTTAGGTGGACAGGCGGGTCAGCCCCAGCATTTT	CASSLGGQAGQPQHF
TRBJ2-1	TRBV7-3	13	.	.	TGTGCCAGCAGCTTTGAGCGGAGCAATGAGCAGTTCTTC	CASSFERSNEQFF
TRBJ2-5	TRBV5-1	17	.	.	TGCGCCAGCAGCTTGCGTTCGGGCGGGTCCCTGGGGGAGACCCAGTACTTC	CASSLRSGGSLGETQYF
TRBJ1-2	TRBV6-6	11	.	.	TGTGCCAGCACCGGAACGGGTGGCTACACCTTC	CASTGTGGYTF
TRBJ1-2	TRBV27	13	.	.	TGTGCTAGCGGATTTAGTGGGGGCGATGGCTACACCTTC	CASGFSGGDGYTF
TRBJ2-1	TRBV19	14	.	.	TGTGCCAGTAGTATGAGAGCAGGGATCGATGAGCAGTTCTTC	CASSMRAGIDEQFF
TRBJ2-3	TRBV5-1	16	TRBD1	.	TGCGCCAGCAGCCATGTGACAGGGATGACCACAGATACGCAGTATTTT	CASSHVTGMTTDTQYF
TRBJ1-5	TRBV28	12	.	.	TGTGCCTACCAAGGGGTCAATCAGCCCCAGCATTTT	CAYQGVNQPQHF
TRBJ1-4	TRBV18	12	TRBD1	.	TGTGCCAGCTCGGGGACAGCTGAAAAACTGTTTTTT	CASSGTAEKLFF
TRBJ1-2	TRBV27	16	.	.	TGTGCCAGCAGTTTAAGGGGAAGACCGGGGATGGTGGGCTACACCTTC	CASSLRGRPGMVGYTF
TRBJ2-5	TRBV7-2	18	TRBD2	.	TGTGCCAGCAGCTTAGTTTCTGGAGCGGGGGGCTTCCAAGAGACCCAGTACTTC	CASSLVSGAGGFQETQYF
TRBJ1-2	TRBV9	14	TRBD1	.	TGTGCCAGCAAAAAGGGACAGACTATCTATGGCTACACCTTC	CASKKGQTIYGYTF
TRBJ1-5	TRBV5-5	15	TRBD1	.	TGTGCCAGCAGCTCGGACAGGTTTGAGGGTCAGCCCCAGCATTTT	CASSSDRFEGQPQHF
TRBJ1-3	TRBV18	14	.	.	TGTGCCAGCTCACCATCGACGTCTGGAAACACCATATATTTT	CASSPSTSGNTIYF
TRBJ1-1	TRBV2	13	.	.	TGTGCCAGCAGTGCTTCAATGAACACTGAAGCTTTCTTT	CASSASMNTEAFF
TRBJ1-1	TRBV5-1	16	.	.	TGCGCCAGCAGCTTGGGGTGGGGTGCGATAGAAACTGAAGCTTTCTTT	CASSLGWGAIETEAFF
TRBJ2-2	TRBV27	16	TRBD1	few	TGTGCCAGCAGTTTATCGACAGGGATCTACACCGGGGAGCTGTTTTTT	CASSLSTGIYTGELFF
TRBJ1-4	TRBV5-6	17	TRBD1	.	TGTGCCAGCAGCTCGTACGGGTCCGGGACAGGGGGAGAAAAACTATTTTTT	CASSSYGSGTGGEKLFF
TRBJ1-5	TRBV25-1	14	.	.	TGTGCCAGCAGTGGACGTCGTAGCAATCAGCCCCAGCATTTT	CASSGRRSNQPQHF
TRBJ2-7	TRBV6-1	13	.	.	TGTGCCAGCGGGGGGACACAAACCTACGAGCAGTACTTC	CASGGTQTYEQYF
TRBJ2-2	TRBV5-1	13	.	few	TGCGCCAGCAGCTTGGACGGAGGCGGGGAGCTGTTTTTT	CASSLDGGGELFF
TRBJ1-1	TRBV5-6	13	TRBD1	.	TGTGCCAGCAGCTTGTTTCGGGACAGGGGGGCTTTCTTT	CASSLFRDRGAFF
TRBJ1-5	TRBV19	14	TRBD1	once	TGTGCCAGTAGTATCAAGACAGGGTGGCAGCCCCAGCATTTT	CASSIKTGWQPQHF
TRBJ2-7	TRBV18	14	TRBD1	.	TGTGCCAGCTCACCAGGGACAGAGGGTATCGAGCAGTACTTC	CASSPGTEGIEQYF
TRBJ1-1	TRBV7-9	15	TRBD1	few	TGTGCCAGCAGCCCGTTGACAGGGGGGAACACTGAAGCTTTCTTT	CASSPLTGGNTEAFF
TRBJ2-7	TRBV13	11	.	.	TGTGCCAGCAGCCGGAACTACGAGCAGTACTTC	CASSRNYEQYF
TRBJ1-3	TRBV19	19	.	.	TGTGCCAGTAGTAAATATTCCCGGGGAAGCCGATACTCTGGAAACACCATATATTTT	CASSKYSRGSRYSGNTIYF
TRBJ2-3	TRBV5-1	13	.	.	TGCGCCAGCAGCAAATACCGGACGGATACGCAGTATTTT	CASSKYRTDTQYF
TRBJ2-1	TRBV7-7	15	TRBD1	.	TGTGCCAGCAGCTTAGAAAGGACAGGGAGCAATGAGCAGTTCTTC	CASSLERTGSNEQFF
TRBJ1-5	TRBV18	15	.	few	TGTGCCAGCTCACCGGGGCAGGGGAGCAGTCAGCCCCAGCATTTT	CASSPGQGSSQPQHF
TRBJ1-5	TRBV19	17	TRBD1	.	TGTGCCAGTAGCGAGGGACAGAACCTTTTTAGCAATCAGCCCCAGCATTTT	CASSEGQNLFSNQPQHF
TRBJ1-1	TRBV7-6	13	.	.	TGTGCCAGCAGCCCTGGGACGGCCGGGGGGGCTTTCTTT	CASSPGTAGGAFF
TRBJ2-1	TRBV27	13	.	.	TGTGCCAGCAGCACCCGGCAAAGCAATGAGCAGTTCTTC	CASSTRQSNEQFF
TRBJ2-6	TRBV19	16	.	once	TGTGCCAGTAATGAGGGCAAAAGCTCTGGGGCCAACGTCCTGACTTTC	CASNEGKSSGANVLTF
TRBJ2-1	TRBV5-1	13	.	.	TGCGCCAGCAGCATGACTTTTGTGGATGAGCAGTTCTTC	CASSMTFVDEQFF
TRBJ1-2	TRBV10-3	15	TRBD1	.	TGTGCCAGCCTACTGCAGGGGGGCAATGGCTATGGCTACACCTTC	CASLLQGGNGYGYTF
TRBJ1-1	TRBV14	13	.	once	TGTGCCAGCAGCGACAGCGACTACACTGAAGCTTTCTTT	CASSDSDYTEAFF
TRBJ2-1	TRBV18	15	.	.	TGTGCCAGCTCACCCTTTTTTGCGGCGGGAAATGAGCAGTTCTTC	CASSPFFAAGNEQFF
TRBJ2-3	TRBV27	15	.	.	TGTGCCAGCAGTTTGGGTGGGGTGGGCACAGATACGCAGTATTTT	CASSLGGVGTDTQYF